This entry is about one T cell receptor beta chain. This clone appeared a few times. What this receptor recognizes is not known. No base quality values were provided; no much bigger clone lies one nucleotide off. This sample was included in a study of beta chain features in type 1 diabetes (dated by TCRdb to 2016 to 2019). About the full investigation: Mean age, gender distribution, total cell number and subset yield were not different between patients and healthy donors. In the study, TCRB repertoires of sorted circulating CD4+ T cell subsets from recently diagnosed type 1 diabetes patients were compared with those of matched healthy donors. Whereas all 30 or so donors provided naive and central memory subsets, regulatory and stem cell-like memory subsets were isolated from just 8 patients and roughly 8 healthy donors. A total of some 100,000,000 sorted cells were examined across all samples, and the number of cells per subset was strongly correlated with RNA yield. The paper as a whole reports these results and caveats: Naive, central memory and regulatory TCRB repertoires appeared to be more alike among patients than among healthy donors. Type 1 diabetes patients showed a moderate but significant shortening of TCRB CDR3 length in all four CD4+ subsets. PCR may preferentially amplify shorter templates, but because patient and control samples were amplified and corrected together, any resulting skew would affect both groups equally. HLA sub-analyses involved small numbers of individuals, so any influence of HLA type on TCRB rearrangement remained unresolved. Because cDNA was sequenced instead of genomic DNA, highly expressing activated cells could be over-represented, though the groups showed no difference in activation or CD3 levels. Fewer insertions and more nucleotide deletions at VDJ recombination sites were observed in patients with type 1 diabetes, implying thymic rearrangement abnormalities.

The High Capacity cDNA Reverse Transcription Kit was used to reverse transcribe all of the isolated RNA, meaning that expressed TCRB transcripts were what got sequenced. Deep immunoSEQ sequencing was applied to naive, central memory and regulatory T cell samples, giving an average of roughly 3.5 million total reads per sample. Sorted cells were lysed in RLT buffer, and RNA was extracted using DNase-treated RNeasy Micro or Mini kits according to cell number. To prevent cross-contamination, each cell subset was processed individually, whereas patient and healthy donor samples were processed jointly. Using the immunoSEQ multiplex PCR, TCRB sequences were amplified from cDNA into 87-bp fragments spanning the CDR3 region. Sequencing of the amplicons was done on the Illumina HiSeq platform. Per the source publication's procedure: Synthetic template baselines were used to correct PCR bias computationally, reads within Hamming distance 2 were collapsed, and singletons that could not be merged were discarded. By aligning reads against IMGT, V, D and J genes, CDR3 length, and insertions or deletions at six rearrangement sites were assigned. Within each subset, clonotype counts were normalized to sorted cell number, after which true diversity and Gini coefficients were computed with the tcR R package. The overlap coefficient, calculated on TCRB nucleotide sequences, was used to quantify repertoire sharing. Out-of-frame TCRB sequences from naive cells were analyzed to stand in for the pre-selection repertoire. The immuneACCESS repertoire file appears here via TCRdb, limited to in-frame rearrangements. These files lack a portion of the clones; in checked studies, under half of the deficit traces to unresolved V genes, and the cause of the others is not known. For V, J and clone size, that table is used; D and trimming come from the DNA. The sample contains about 230,000 clones, around 10% of them found a single time. The top ten clonotypes cover around 0.037% of the sample.

Each donor gave one peripheral blood draw, approximately 110 mL on average, collected into heparinised tubes. A BD FACSAria II and a panel including CD45RO, CCR7, CD25, CD127, CD95 and CD27 were used to sort naive, central memory, regulatory and stem cell-like memory CD4+ T cells. A purity above 95% was achieved for all sorted populations. Right away, PBMCs were isolated by Lymphoprep density gradient centrifugation and were stained directly, with no culture step. Samples were stained and sorted in pairs, with one healthy donor and one patient per experiment, so that batch effects were minimized. There are 13 amino acids in the CDR3, from cysteine to phenylalanine inclusive. The kept DNA is CDR3 alone, 39 bases in frame from the first base. Sequences MNHNS (CDR1) and SASEGT (CDR2) are obtained from the germline V gene. The germline ends are 12 bases apart after V is trimmed by 2 bases and J by 8 bases.

The receptor chain draws on TRBV6-1 and TRBJ1-1, with no confident D gene call. The sequence was obtained from a woman between 18 and 30 years old in good health. Sequencing used naive CD4+ T cells from blood. Sample cell subset or site, as interpreted from the label and publication: true naive CD4+ T cells. This receptor has the CDR3 CASSEFGFAEAFF. The DNA sequence follows: TGTGCCAGCAGTGAATTCGGGTTCGCAGAAGCTTTCTTT.